This TCR beta chain originates from a study of Graves' ophthalmopathy and Graves' hyperthyroidism. This CDR3 contains 14 residues. The ends were cut back, 2 bases at V and 2 bases at J, with 11 bases in the middle. CDR1 and CDR2 from the germline V gene are SGDLS and YYNGEE. There are many counts of this clonotype. Transcripts of RNA were the source for amplifying TCR beta CDR3 regions. HTBI primers were used in a first-round RT-PCR, which preceded a second-round multiplex PCR. TCRdb independently ran MiXCR on the multiplex PCR reads; one entry per CDR3 protein. The sample gives under 250,000 distinct CDR3 sequences, just under 30% of which show up once; approximately 9.6% is in the top ten.

The chain combines TRBV9 with TRBJ2-7; the D gene could be TRBD1 or TRBD2 (5 bases each). Sequenced input: peripheral blood. The receptor comes from a man aged 50-59 years with Graves' ophthalmopathy. CDR3 sequence reads: CASSVGDGPYEQYF. CDR3 nucleotide sequence: TGTGCCAGCAGCGTTGGGGACGGACCCTACGAGCAGTACTTC.